Listed here are 27 T cell receptor beta chains from one sample, sequenced in a study of blood T cells in healthy people across ages. Primed by a sample-barcoded 5' primer and a J-beta primer mix, a second PCR proceeded for about 7 to 11 cycles. TCRdb re-analysed the 5' RACE reads in MiXCR, keeping a single row per CDR3 protein. Altogether 900,000 to 950,000 distinct CDR3 sequences are present, roughly 28% being singletons, with the ten largest covering around 9.6%. A further study also used this sample, focusing on T cells of mothers and their children.

The sequenced material came from blood. Receptor source: a woman in her 40s in good health.

This clonotype has a single count. The chain carries TRBV5-1 and TRBJ1-1; D is unresolved. Germline V gene data show CDR1 as SGHRS and CDR2 as YFSETQ. This CDR3 spans 15 amino acids. Trimming removed 4 bases from V and 1 base from J, with 14 bases in between. CDR3 nucleotides: TGCGCCAGCAGCCGAGGATATAGGGAGAACACTGAAGCTTTCTTT. Protein sequence: CASSRGYRENTEAFF.

There are many counts of this clonotype. The V call is TRBV20-1, the J call TRBJ2-5; D gene uncertain. The CDR3 totals 14 residues. V lost 3 bases and J 2 bases, leaving 13 bases between the germline ends. Germline values: CDR1 DFQATT, CDR2 SNEGSKA (reference sequence). CDR3 sequence reads: CSASRWAEQETQYF. As DNA, the CDR3 is TGCAGTGCTAGTCGGTGGGCAGAACAAGAGACCCAGTACTTC.

The V and J genes are TRBV7-8 and TRBJ2-1; 11 bases line up with TRBD2. V was clipped by 4 bases and J by 7 bases; unmatched bases: 6. Germline V gene sequence: CDR1 SGHVS, CDR2 FQNEAQ. The CDR3 is 15 amino acids. CDR3 DNA: TGTGCCAGCAGCTCCGCTAGCGGGGGGTTAAATGAGCAGTTCTTC. Translated, it gives CASSSASGGLNEQFF.

This clonotype was detected once. The chain joins TRBV20-1 to TRBJ2-2; D is possibly TRBD1 (5 bases). CDR1 DFQATT and CDR2 SNEGSKA come from the germline V gene (reference sequence). The CDR3 runs 14 residues. Trimming took 2 bases from V and 4 from J, leaving 11 bases between them. The CDR3, as DNA: TGCAGTGCTAGAACCCCAGGGATCACCGGGGAGCTGTTTTTT. Protein: CSARTPGITGELFF.

This clonotype was counted ten times or more. The rearrangement uses TRBV7-2 and TRBJ1-2; D may be TRBD1 (5 bases). The CDR3 extends over 14 amino acids. CDR1 and CDR2 (germline): SGHTA, FQGNSA. Deletions cut 4 bases from V and 2 bases from J, with 11 bases between. The CDR3 sequence: CASSSLGTNYGYTF. CDR3 sequence (DNA): TGTGCCAGCAGCTCCTTGGGGACGAACTATGGCTACACCTTC. The full variable domain, with the rest looked up from reference TRBV7-2 and TRBJ1-2, is GAGVSQSPSNKVTEKGKDVELRCDPISGHTALYWYRQSLGQGLEFLIYFQGNSAPDKSGLPSDRFSAERTGGSVSTLTIQRTQQEDSAVYLCASSSLGTNYGYTFGSGTRLTVV.

This clonotype was seen more than once but under ten times. The rearrangement links TRBV7-2 to TRBJ2-3, with D perhaps matching TRBD1 or TRBD2 (6 bases each). The CDR3 loop spans 15 amino acids. V was cut by 3 bases and J by 7 bases, with 17 bases left in between. Germline-derived CDR1 and CDR2 are SGHTA and FQGNSA. CDR3 region: CASSFQGGTGYTQYF. In DNA, the CDR3 is TGTGCCAGCAGCTTTCAAGGGGGGACCGGATATACGCAGTATTTT. The whole variable domain, remainder taken from reference TRBV7-2 and TRBJ2-3, is GAGVSQSPSNKVTEKGKDVELRCDPISGHTALYWYRQSLGQGLEFLIYFQGNSAPDKSGLPSDRFSAERTGGSVSTLTIQRTQQEDSAVYLCASSFQGGTGYTQYFGPGTRLTVL.

This clonotype was counted once. At one end, the junction sequence differs from germline, possibly due to a read error. The chain joins TRBV15 to TRBJ1-5; D perhaps matches TRBD1 (5 bases). From germline, CDR1 is LNHNV and CDR2 YYDKDF (reference sequence). This CDR3 region has 15 residues. Written as DNA, the CDR3 is TGTGCCTCCAGCAGAGAGGGCAGGGTTAATCAGCCCCAGCATTTT. It codes for CASSREGRVNQPQHF.

This clonotype was seen ten or more times. J is TRBJ2-5 and V is TRBV13; 11 nucleotides agree with TRBD2. The CDR3 is made up of 16 amino acids. Trimming cost V 5 bases and J 0 bases; bases outside gene matches: 5. CDR1 and CDR2 (germline): PRHDT, FYEKMQ (reference sequence). This CDR3 reads CASSPRLAGNQETQYF. Here the CDR3 DNA reads TGTGCCAGCAGCCCCCGACTAGCGGGGAACCAAGAGACCCAGTACTTC.

The gene calls are TRBV20-1 and TRBJ1-6; TRBD1 is a possible D gene (5 bases). V lost 3 bases and J 10 bases, leaving 19 bases between the germline ends. Germline assignment: CDR1 DFQATT and CDR2 SNEGSKA (reference sequence). The CDR3 has 15 amino acids. CDR3 coding DNA: TGCAGTGCTAGGGAACAAGGGACGGCTCCCTCACCCCTCCACTTT. Its translation: CSAREQGTAPSPLHF.

This clonotype appeared many times. The chain employs TRBV7-2 and TRBJ2-7; D not resolved. The CDR3 has 14 residues. Germline V gives CDR1 SGHTA, CDR2 FQGNSA. V was shortened by 5 bases and J by 5 bases, with 16 bases between the two germline ends. The CDR3 DNA reads TGTGCCAGCAGCCGAATAGACTCGGTTAACGAGCAGTACTTC. Protein product: CASSRIDSVNEQYF.

This sequence joins TRBV5-5 and TRBJ2-7, with D tentatively TRBD1 or TRBD2 (5 bases each). With 3 bases removed from V and 4 bases from J, the gap between germline ends came to 11 bases. Per germline, CDR1 SGHKS and CDR2 YYEKEE (reference sequence). The CDR3 consists of 13 residues. DNA of the CDR3: TGTGCCAGCAGCTGGGACCTGGGGTACGAGCAGTACTTC. Translation: CASSWDLGYEQYF.

V usage is TRBV7-2 and J usage is TRBJ2-7; 7 nucleotides line up with TRBD1. The J segment lost 6 bases and the V segment lost 5 bases, leaving 10 bases of the junction unmatched. The germline V gene has CDR1 SGHTA and CDR2 FQGNSA. The length of the CDR3 is 14 residues. In nucleotides, the CDR3 is TGTGCCAGCAGCCTGGGACAGATCTTGGGCGAGCAGTACTTC. Translating gives CASSLGQILGEQYF.

The genes are TRBV7-2 and TRBJ1-3; D unresolved. The length of the CDR3 is 13 residues. Germline lookup yields CDR1 SGHTA and CDR2 FQGNSA. V dropped 6 bases and J dropped 8 bases, with 14 bases sitting between them. The CDR3 bases are TGTGCCAGCAGATACTCAGGTGGCCACACCATATATTTT. It codes for CASRYSGGHTIYF.

The chain has TRBV12-3 or TRBV12-4 and TRBJ2-5; 7 positions match TRBD1. The tail of the sequence fits TRBJ2-7 better, so the J call may be wrong. The CDR3 length is 14 residues. The CDR3 nucleotides are TGTGCCAGCAGTCGACCGGGACAGTTAAACGAGCAGTACTTC. Its translation is CASSRPGQLNEQYF.

This clonotype was counted between two and nine times. This chain joins TRBV5-1 and TRBJ2-1; perhaps TRBD2 as D (6 bases). Trimming shortened V by 1 base and J by 0 bases, and 14 bases separated the two germline ends. This CDR3 comprises 17 residues. In germline, CDR1 is SGHRS, CDR2 YFSETQ. Here the CDR3 reads CASSLTYRESSYNEQFF. As DNA, the CDR3 is TGCGCCAGCAGCTTGACGTACCGGGAGAGCTCCTACAATGAGCAGTTCTTC.

There are many counts of this clonotype. This sequence joins TRBV7-9 and TRBJ2-1; 9 bases are a match to TRBD2. The germline CDR1 and CDR2 sequences are SEHNR and FQNEAQ (reference sequence). J gave up 8 bases and V 5 bases, and 13 bases lay outside the gene matches. The CDR3 length is 16 residues. CDR3 region: CASSPRGTSSYDEQFF. In nucleotides, the CDR3 is TGTGCCAGCAGCCCAAGGGGGACTAGCAGTTACGATGAGCAGTTCTTC.

The rearrangement joins TRBV18 to TRBJ1-2; no reliable D call. V lost 3 bases to trimming and J lost 0 bases, with 8 bases between them. CDR3 size: 14 residues. Germline loops: CDR1 KGHSH, CDR2 LQKENI. The CDR3 coding sequence is TGTGCCAGCTCACCGGCGCAGACTAACTATGGCTACACCTTC. This encodes CASSPAQTNYGYTF.

The rearrangement joins TRBV29-1 to TRBJ1-2; 9 bases are a match to TRBD1. Germline-derived CDR1 and CDR2 are SQVTM and ANQGSEA. The trim removed 2 bases at V and 3 bases at J, leaving 4 bases unmatched. The CDR3 covers 14 residues. The CDR3 DNA sequence: TGCAGCGTTGAACACAGGGGGCGTCACTATGGCTACACCTTC. Its protein is CSVEHRGRHYGYTF.

The chain carries TRBV7-9 and TRBJ1-1; 9 bases align to TRBD1. The CDR3 length is 16 residues. Germline trimming cut 3 bases from V and 3 bases from J; bases unmatched to any gene: 8. Per germline, CDR1 SEHNR and CDR2 FQNEAQ (reference sequence). The CDR3 DNA is TGTGCCAGCAGCTTCCATTCGACAGGGGGGGACACTGAAGCTTTCTTT. Translated, it gives CASSFHSTGGDTEAFF. Full variable domain (missing parts from reference TRBV7-9 and TRBJ1-1): DTGVSQNPRHKITKRGQNVTFRCDPISEHNRLYWYRQTLGQGPEFLTYFQNEAQLEKSRLLSDRFSAERPKGSFSTLEIQRTEQGDSAMYLCASSFHSTGGDTEAFFGQGTRLTVV.

On this clonotype itself: The missing conserved phenylalanine or tryptophan at the end of this CDR3 makes a read error likely. The rearrangement joins TRBV3-1 to TRBJ2-2; D gene ambiguous. CDR3 length equals 12 residues. The germline V and J ends were trimmed by 0 bases and 10 bases, with 6 bases remaining between them. Germline lookup yields CDR1 LGHDT and CDR2 YNNKEL (reference sequence). The CDR3 reads CASSQDRVELFS. The CDR3 DNA reads TGTGCCAGCAGCCAAGACAGAGTGGAGCTGTTTTCT.

On this clonotype itself: Germline is not matched at one junction end, which may reflect a read error. The rearrangement joins TRBV9 to TRBJ2-1; 8 nucleotides line up with TRBD2. CDR3 size: 15 residues. Germline V CDR1 and CDR2: SGDLS, YYNGEE. CDR3 bases: TGTGTCAGCAGCGTAAACGGGGGGGTGTACAATGAGCAGTTCTTC. Translation gives CVSSVNGGVYNEQFF.

This clonotype was counted ten times or more. The chain recombines TRBV6-5 with TRBJ2-7; tentatively, D is TRBD2 (5 bases). V gave up 0 bases and J gave up 6 bases, with 21 bases separating them. Germline values: CDR1 MNHEY, CDR2 SVGAGI. The length of the CDR3 is 17 residues. The CDR3 nucleotides read TGTGCCAGCAGTTACTCGAGATCGGCAGTCAAAGGGAGCGAGCAGTACTTC. It is translated as CASSYSRSAVKGSEQYF.

The V and J genes are TRBV21-1 and TRBJ1-1; TRBD1, the table's D call, lacks a check against the DNA. TRBV21-1 is deemed a pseudogene. This CDR3 comprises 16 residues. The CDR3, as DNA: TGTGCCAGCAGCAAAGCCGAGGACAGCAGGGGCACTGAAGCTTTCTTT. Translating it yields CASSKAEDSRGTEAFF.

This clonotype was counted between two and nine times. The chain has TRBV11-2 and TRBJ2-1; 12 positions agree with TRBD1. Germline CDR1 and CDR2: SGHAT and FQNNGV. The V segment lost 5 bases and the J segment 7 bases; nucleotides outside the gene matches: 27. This CDR3 spans 22 amino acids. DNA for the CDR3: TGTGCCAGCAGCCGCATGGCCTGGACAACCCGGGACAGGGGGCGTTCGAGTAATGAGCAGTTCTTC. The encoded protein is CASSRMAWTTRDRGRSSNEQFF.

This clonotype was observed many times. The gene calls are TRBV5-1 and TRBJ2-7, with TRBD1 matching 8 bases. CDR3 size: 14 residues. Per the germline V gene, CDR1 is SGHRS and CDR2 is YFSETQ. The V gene end was trimmed by 4 bases and the J gene end by 2 bases; junction bases not matched to a gene: 5. The CDR3 is CASSPDRVTYEQYF. The CDR3 DNA follows: TGCGCCAGCAGCCCGGACAGGGTCACCTACGAGCAGTACTTC.

CDR3 amino acids: CAISDPTGGNTEAFF. The DNA for the CDR3 is TGTGCCATCAGTGATCCGACAGGGGGCAACACTGAAGCTTTCTTT. V usage is TRBV10-3 and J usage is TRBJ1-1; 10 bases map to TRBD1. The CDR3 sequence is 15 residues long. From germline, CDR1 is ENHRY and CDR2 SYGVKD. Germline trimming cut 3 bases from V and 2 bases from J; bases unmatched to any gene: 3.

The chain combines TRBV6-4 with TRBJ2-6; TRBD2 might be the D (5 bases). With 6 bases removed from V and 4 bases from J, the gap between germline ends came to 16 bases. The germline V gene encodes CDR1 MRHNA and CDR2 SNTAGT. The CDR3 extends over 16 amino acids. The CDR3 DNA follows: TGTGCCAGCAGCACTCTGCGGGCTGCGGGGGCCAACGTCCTGACTTTC. This sequence encodes CASSTLRAAGANVLTF.